These T cell receptor beta chains were read from a single sample in a study of shared clonotypes between healthy human individuals. Some clones are missing from TCRdb's copy, which holds only in-frame ones; the method was immunoSEQ multiplex PCR. The sample holds 2.3 million or so clones, about 92% seen once. Material for sequencing was naive CD4+ T cells from PBMCs. Source of these receptors: a man between 18 and 35 years old in good health. Some clones in this sample may be carry-over from other donors' samples. Both conserved end residues are part of each CDR3. Fields, in order: J gene, D gene, V gene, CDR3 protein. The D gene is left open where the match is weak.

>TRBJ2-2|TRBD1|TRBV5-1
CASSLGTGTGHTGELFF
>TRBJ2-3|.|TRBV5-1
CASSAGTPSTDTQYF
>TRBJ2-4|.|TRBV6-1
CASSDGYKNIQYF
>TRBJ1-1|.|TRBV30
CAWSVFMGTFF
>TRBJ2-1|.|TRBV5-1
CASSLASGVTYNEQFF
>TRBJ2-7|.|TRBV7-3
CASSSMHSYEQYF
>TRBJ2-2|.|TRBV7-3
CASSLGQAGELFF
>TRBJ2-2|TRBD1|TRBV6-6
CASSSTGTTGELFF
>TRBJ1-1|TRBD1|TRBV19
CASRPINRGPEAFF
>TRBJ1-1|.|TRBV6-6
CASSSTAKAFF
>TRBJ1-4|.|TRBV19
CASSVLREKLFF
>TRBJ1-2|.|TRBV28
CASSAPGLGRGGYTF
>TRBJ1-5|.|TRBV28
CASSAGSPRWHF
>TRBJ1-1|.|TRBV5-1
CASSFMAAGDEAFF
>TRBJ1-1|TRBD1|TRBV5-4
CASSFPGQMNTEAFF
>TRBJ2-1|TRBD2|TRBV5-1
CASSYPQLAVVEDEQFF
>TRBJ2-1|TRBD1|TRBV18
CASSPGQINEQFF
>TRBJ2-7|.|TRBV7-2
CASSFSGGGEQYF
>TRBJ1-1|.|TRBV29-1
CSVVRPNTEAFF
>TRBJ2-3|.|TRBV7-8
CASGNRFSSTDTQYF
>TRBJ2-1|.|TRBV28
CASRTRLATSYNEQFF
>TRBJ2-2|.|TRBV11-2
CASSSGGTSIGTGELFF
>TRBJ2-2|.|TRBV29-1
CSGSYTGELFF
>TRBJ1-1|.|TRBV6-1
CASSRDTEAFF
>TRBJ2-3|TRBD1|TRBV6-5
CASSPDRATDTQYF
>TRBJ2-1|TRBD1|TRBV7-3
CASSLTRDSSYNEQFF
>.|.|TRBV6-5
CASSYRAGYEQYF
>TRBJ2-3|TRBD1|TRBV6-5
CATSVTSRGRDTQYF
>TRBJ2-1|TRBD2|TRBV5-1
CASSLELAGYNEQFF
>TRBJ2-1|TRBD2|TRBV5-4
CASSLGGTRILDEQFF
>TRBJ2-1|TRBD2|TRBV11-2
CASSPGTSKGNEQFF
>TRBJ1-1|.|TRBV21-1
CASSNLCPQRENTEAFF
>TRBJ2-3|.|TRBV21-1
CASSKSAGVVPGFPYFSTDTQYF
>TRBJ2-1|.|TRBV5-1
CASSAGQITHNEQFF
>TRBJ1-1|.|TRBV9
CASSVAGGGDTEAFF
>TRBJ2-2|.|TRBV19
CASRRTHTLGELFF
>TRBJ1-4|TRBD1|TRBV7-2
CASSLGIYTTGEKLFF
>TRBJ2-7|.|TRBV5-1
CASSLAGASSYEQYF
>TRBJ2-2|TRBD1|TRBV19
CASRDQTGKNTGELFF
>TRBJ1-1|.|TRBV7-9
CASSLWAGVNTEAFF
>TRBJ2-1|TRBD2|TRBV5-1
CASSLGAWREHPNSSYNEQFF
>TRBJ1-1|.|TRBV5-5
CASSLVSEGTEAFF
>TRBJ2-7|.|TRBV6-5
CASSPYREGEQYF
>TRBJ2-7|.|TRBV4-2
CASSQDWSQGYEQYF
>TRBJ2-3|.|TRBV7-7
CASSFSHQPVDTQYF
>TRBJ2-3|TRBD2|TRBV7-3
CASSPLAGGGGDTQYF